These 31 T cell receptor beta chains share one sample of origin, sequenced in a study of cytomegalovirus exposure and HLA in healthy donors. The PCR was carried out with 60 Vbeta primers and 13 Jbeta primers. Profiling relied on immunoSEQ multiplex PCR, and the TCRdb table lists in-frame clones only, not all of them. The table shows about 200,000 clones, with 80% to 90% occurring only once. Sequencing input: PBMCs. The source is a woman in her 30s in good health and CMV-seronegative.

The chain links TRBV4-2 to TRBJ1-5; D may be TRBD1 (5 bases). Trimming pared 1 base from V and 0 bases from J, leaving 19 bases between. Germline loops: CDR1 LGHNA, CDR2 YNFKEQ. The CDR3 runs to 19 residues. In nucleotides, the CDR3 is TGTGCCAGCAGCCAAGTGTTCGGGGGTCAGGTAGATAGCAATCAGCCCCAGCATTTT. Encoded protein: CASSQVFGGQVDSNQPQHF.

The V and J genes are TRBV7-3 and TRBJ2-5, with 8 bases that match TRBD1. J lost 3 bases, V lost 3 bases, and 9 bases had no gene match. Germline lookup yields CDR1 SGHTA and CDR2 FQGTGA. The CDR3 has 16 residues. The CDR3 protein is CASSLYNGTGKETQYF. The CDR3 DNA sequence: TGTGCCAGCAGCTTGTATAATGGGACAGGTAAAGAGACCCAGTACTTC.

The chain joins TRBV7-6 to TRBJ2-7, with D hard to call. The CDR3 length is 12 residues. V lost 5 bases and J lost 2, with 7 bases in between. From germline, CDR1 is SGHVS and CDR2 FNYEAQ. This CDR3 reads CASSPDTYEQYF. For the CDR3, the DNA is TGTGCCAGCAGCCCCGACACCTACGAGCAGTACTTC.

In nucleotides, the CDR3 is TGTGCCAGCAGCTTATACCGGTTTGCAGTAGCGGGACGAAATGAGCAGTTCTTC. Amino acids: CASSLYRFAVAGRNEQFF. The chain links TRBV7-8 to TRBJ2-1, with 8 bases aligning to TRBD2. V lost 2 bases, J lost 7 bases, and 16 bases stayed unmatched. The CDR3 has 18 amino acids. Germline CDR1 is SGHVS and CDR2 is FQNEAQ.

The V gene is TRBV28, the J gene TRBJ1-4; D possibly corresponds to TRBD1 (5 bases). The CDR3 contains 15 residues. Trimming removed 4 bases at V and 6 bases at J, with 15 bases between. The V gene's germline CDR1 is MDHEN and CDR2 SYDVKM. CDR3 protein: CASSSPGGSDEKLFF. CDR3 coding DNA: TGTGCCAGCAGTTCCCCGGGGGGAAGCGATGAAAAACTGTTTTTT. Based on the CDR3 plus reference TRBV28 and TRBJ1-4, the full variable domain is DVKVTQSSRYLVKRTGEKVFLECVQDMDHENMFWYRQDPGLGLRLIYFSYDVKMKEKGDIPEGYSVSREKKERFSLILESASTNQTSMYLCASSSPGGSDEKLFFGSGTQLSVL.

The chain has TRBV29-1 and TRBJ2-2; perhaps TRBD2 as D (5 bases). Trimming stripped 4 bases from V and 3 bases from J, with 9 bases between. Germline V gene lookup returns CDR1 SQVTM and CDR2 ANQGSEA. This CDR3 is 13 amino acids long. Written as DNA, the CDR3 is TGCAGCGTTGGAGGAGGTGACACCGGGGAGCTGTTTTTT. As protein: CSVGGGDTGELFF.

CDR3 residues: CASSKQGNRGFPPLHF. The CDR3 coding sequence is TGTGCCAGCAGCAAACAAGGGAACAGGGGTTTTCCACCCCTCCACTTT. This chain uses TRBV21-1 with TRBJ1-6; the tabulated D call, TRBD1, remains unverified against the DNA. TRBV21-1 is described as a pseudogene. The CDR3 is made up of 16 amino acids.

This clone occurred once. This chain connects TRBV7-9 to TRBJ2-7, with a possible D match to TRBD2 (5 bases). The germline V gene encodes CDR1 SEHNR and CDR2 FQNEAQ (reference sequence). Trimming stripped 2 bases from V and 3 bases from J, with 8 bases between. The CDR3 loop spans 13 amino acids. CDR3 sequence reads: CASSLRGDYEQYF. The CDR3 DNA follows: TGTGCCAGCAGCTTACGGGGAGACTACGAGCAGTACTTC.

The chain joins TRBV27 to TRBJ2-7; TRBD1 might be the D (7 bases). V lost 5 bases and J 4 bases, leaving 15 bases between the germline ends. This CDR3 spans 14 amino acids. Germline V CDR1 and CDR2: MNHEY, SMNVEV (reference sequence). As DNA, the CDR3 is TGTGCCAGCAGTAAAGGGGGCGCGGGGTACGAGCAGTACTTC. Its protein product is CASSKGGAGYEQYF.

CDR3 bases: TGTGCCAGCAGCTTAGGGACAGGGGGCTTCTACGAGCAGTACTTC. Its translation: CASSLGTGGFYEQYF. The chain employs TRBV7-6 and TRBJ2-7, with 11 positions matching TRBD1. The CDR3 has 15 residues. The germline gives CDR1 SGHVS, CDR2 FNYEAQ. The J segment lost 3 bases and the V segment lost 1 base, leaving 2 bases of the junction unmatched.

The chain links TRBV6-1 to TRBJ2-3; D might be TRBD2 (6 bases). Germline CDR1 reads MNHNS; CDR2 reads SASEGT. The V gene lost 7 bases and the J gene lost 5 bases, with 16 bases spanning the gap. The CDR3 is 14 residues long. The CDR3 loop is CASKTDPGGDTQYF. For the CDR3, the DNA is TGTGCCAGCAAGACGGACCCCGGGGGAGATACGCAGTATTTT.

The V gene is TRBV2, the J gene TRBJ2-7, with D possibly TRBD1 on 5 matching bases. In germline, CDR1 is SNHLY, CDR2 FYNNEI. Trimming left V 6 bases short and J 7 bases short, with 19 bases between. The CDR3 is 14 amino acids. The CDR3 nucleotides are TGTGCCAGCAGGCTAGACAGTGGTACTACGGAGCAGTACTTC. Translated: CASRLDSGTTEQYF.

This clone appeared once. The CDR3 DNA reads TGTGCCAGCAGCTCCCCAGGGACAGGGTCCTACGAGCAGTACTTC. As protein: CASSSPGTGSYEQYF. The rearrangement links TRBV5-4 to TRBJ2-7; TRBD1 matches 9 bases. CDR1 and CDR2 (germline): SGHNT, YYREEE (reference sequence). The CDR3 spans 15 residues. The J segment lost 1 base and the V segment lost 3 bases, leaving 5 bases of the junction unmatched.

This clone was detected a few times. CDR3 nucleotide sequence: TGCAGCGTCCTAGCGTTGGGGAGATCCCAAAACGAGCAGTACTTC. This codes for CSVLALGRSQNEQYF. J is TRBJ2-7 and V is TRBV29-1; a weak D match, TRBD2 (6 bases). Germline V gene data show CDR1 as SQVTM and CDR2 as ANQGSEA. Trimming removed 6 bases at V and 5 bases at J, with 23 bases between. CDR3 length: 15 residues.

The V and J genes are TRBV30 and TRBJ2-7, with D uncertain. CDR1 is GTSNPN, CDR2 SVGIG, per germline (reference sequence). Trimming cost V 5 bases and J 6 bases, with 11 bases left between them. The CDR3 is 11 residues long. CDR3 coding DNA: TGTGCCTGGGCAGGCCCTCTCGAGCAGTACTTC. This codes for CAWAGPLEQYF.

The chain joins TRBV21-1 to TRBJ2-7; the table's D call of TRBD2 was not tested on the DNA. TRBV21-1 is flagged as a pseudogene. The CDR3 length is 16 residues. Written as DNA, the CDR3 is TGTGCCAGCAGCAATGGGGAGGGGGGTCTTCTCTACGAGCAGTACTTC. This encodes CASSNGEGGLLYEQYF.

The rearrangement uses TRBV5-1 and TRBJ2-1; 7 nucleotides agree with TRBD1. This CDR3 is 17 amino acids long. Germline CDR1 and CDR2: SGHRS and YFSETQ. V trimming: 0 bases; J trimming: 13 bases; junction bases outside the gene matches: 19. The CDR3, as DNA: TGCGCCAGCAGCTTGGCCCCAAATCCTCACCGGGACAGTCAACAGTTCTTC. This sequence encodes CASSLAPNPHRDSQQFF.

The genes are TRBV6-6 and TRBJ2-1; 14 bases fit TRBD2. The V segment lost 6 bases and the J segment 8 bases; nucleotides outside the gene matches: 9. The CDR3 is made up of 16 amino acids. CDR1 MNHNY and CDR2 SVGAGI come from the germline V gene (reference sequence). The DNA of the CDR3 is TGTGCCAGCAGCCCGGGACTAGCGGGAGTTGGGGATGAGCAGTTCTTC. Protein: CASSPGLAGVGDEQFF.

CDR3 bases: TGTGCCAGCAGTTACGGGGGGGGGCCTATAAACGAGCAGTACTTC. It codes for CASSYGGGPINEQYF. The chain carries TRBV6-5 and TRBJ2-5; D is perhaps TRBD2 (7 bases). The J call may be mistaken, given a closer DNA end match to TRBJ2-7. The CDR3 is 15 amino acids. Looked up from germline, CDR1 is MNHEY and CDR2 is SVGAGI.

The rearrangement uses TRBV6-1 and TRBJ2-7, with 7 bases matching TRBD1. In germline, CDR1 is MNHNS, CDR2 SASEGT. The CDR3 is 18 residues long. The V segment lost 2 bases and the J segment 1 base; nucleotides outside the gene matches: 14. CDR3 nucleotide sequence: TGTGCCAGCAGTGAAAGCTTAAAGGGGGCGGGCCCTTCCTACGAGCAGTACTTC. The encoded protein is CASSESLKGAGPSYEQYF.

The chain links TRBV28 to TRBJ1-2; 12 nucleotides align to TRBD1. Germline V gene sequence: CDR1 MDHEN, CDR2 SYDVKM. J gave up 8 bases and V 5 bases, and 12 bases lay outside the gene matches. The CDR3 extends over 16 amino acids. The DNA for the CDR3 is TGTGCCAGCAGTCACGGACCGGGACAGGGGGCCGAGGGCTACACCTTC. As protein: CASSHGPGQGAEGYTF.

The rearrangement links TRBV7-9 to TRBJ2-2; TRBD2 is a possible D gene (7 bases). Trimming left V 7 bases short and J 4 bases short, with 19 bases between. The CDR3 extends over 16 amino acids. CDR1 and CDR2 (germline): SEHNR, FQNEAQ (reference sequence). CDR3 bases: TGTGCCAGCACCACCCGGGGGGCGATGGGCACCGGGGAGCTGTTTTTT. Translation: CASTTRGAMGTGELFF.

V and J are TRBV28 and TRBJ1-1; D is uncertain. CDR1 and CDR2 from the germline V gene are MDHEN and SYDVKM. The CDR3 runs to 14 residues. V gave up 6 bases and J gave up 7 bases, with 18 bases separating them. This CDR3 reads CASRGGGQAREAFF. The CDR3 region has the DNA TGTGCCAGCAGGGGAGGTGGGCAGGCGCGTGAAGCTTTCTTT.

As for this clone: A junction boundary mismatches the germline segment, possibly from a read error. V and J are TRBV7-9 and TRBJ2-7, with TRBD2 as a possible D gene (5 bases). The CDR3 spans 11 residues. Germline-derived CDR1 and CDR2 are SEHNR and FQNEAQ (reference sequence). For the CDR3, the DNA is TGTTCCAGCAGCTACGGCGGGGAGCAGTACTTC. It codes for CSSSYGGEQYF.

The chain has TRBV28 and TRBJ2-2, with a weak D call TRBD1 (6 bases). This CDR3 comprises 16 residues. V lost 7 bases to trimming and J lost 5 bases, with 20 bases between them. The germline gives CDR1 MDHEN, CDR2 SYDVKM. For the CDR3, the DNA is TGTGCCAGCACCACCCCATCAGGGGTTTTGACCGGGGAGCTGTTTTTT. Residues: CASTTPSGVLTGELFF.

The rearrangement uses TRBV2 and TRBJ2-1, with D perhaps matching TRBD1 (6 bases). Trimming pared 5 bases from V and 6 bases from J, leaving 11 bases between. CDR1 and CDR2 (germline): SNHLY, FYNNEI. There are 13 residues in the CDR3. CDR3 residues: CASSSQGLNEQFF. The CDR3 DNA reads as TGTGCCAGCAGTTCCCAGGGGCTCAATGAGCAGTTCTTC.

The chain joins TRBV7-2 to TRBJ2-1, with D possibly matching TRBD2 (5 bases). Trimming shortened V by 1 base and J by 7 bases, and 14 bases separated the two germline ends. Germline CDR1 is SGHTA and CDR2 is FQGNSA. The CDR3 has 15 residues. The CDR3 sequence is CASSLVRAVRNEQFF. The CDR3 DNA is TGTGCCAGCAGCTTAGTCCGAGCGGTCAGGAATGAGCAGTTCTTC.

The chain uses TRBV29-1 and TRBJ2-5; D unclear. The end of the DNA is better explained by TRBJ2-7, so the J call may be wrong. The CDR3 is 13 residues long. Germline V gene data show CDR1 as SQVTM and CDR2 as ANQGSEA. The CDR3 loop reads CSAKSHRTYEQYF. The CDR3 DNA reads TGCAGCGCGAAGTCCCACCGTACCTACGAGCAGTACTTC.

This clone occurred once. The chain uses TRBV5-7 and TRBJ2-7; 7 nucleotides align to TRBD2. TRBV5-7 is flagged as an ORF with uncertain function. V dropped 2 bases and J dropped 4; count of bases not matched to a gene: 9. The length of the CDR3 is 15 residues. The CDR3 sequence: CASSFPGGSTYEQYF. The CDR3 nucleotides read TGTGCCAGCAGCTTCCCGGGCGGGAGCACTTACGAGCAGTACTTC.

The gene calls are TRBV6-5 and TRBJ2-2, with a weak D call TRBD2 (5 bases). CDR3 length equals 14 residues. Trimming shortened V by 7 bases and J by 6 bases, and 15 bases separated the two germline ends. Germline values: CDR1 MNHEY, CDR2 SVGAGI. CDR3 residues: CASTITGIPGELFF. The CDR3 coding sequence is TGTGCCAGCACCATAACCGGGATCCCCGGGGAGCTGTTTTTT.

The rearrangement joins TRBV7-3 to TRBJ2-2, with D possibly being TRBD2 (6 bases). CDR1 and CDR2 from the germline V gene are SGHTA and FQGTGA. This CDR3 has 16 amino acids. V was cut by 5 bases and J by 7 bases, with 20 bases left in between. CDR3 sequence reads: CASSPRARGGGGELFF. Here the CDR3 DNA reads TGTGCCAGCAGCCCTCGGGCCCGGGGAGGTGGCGGGGAGCTGTTTTTT.